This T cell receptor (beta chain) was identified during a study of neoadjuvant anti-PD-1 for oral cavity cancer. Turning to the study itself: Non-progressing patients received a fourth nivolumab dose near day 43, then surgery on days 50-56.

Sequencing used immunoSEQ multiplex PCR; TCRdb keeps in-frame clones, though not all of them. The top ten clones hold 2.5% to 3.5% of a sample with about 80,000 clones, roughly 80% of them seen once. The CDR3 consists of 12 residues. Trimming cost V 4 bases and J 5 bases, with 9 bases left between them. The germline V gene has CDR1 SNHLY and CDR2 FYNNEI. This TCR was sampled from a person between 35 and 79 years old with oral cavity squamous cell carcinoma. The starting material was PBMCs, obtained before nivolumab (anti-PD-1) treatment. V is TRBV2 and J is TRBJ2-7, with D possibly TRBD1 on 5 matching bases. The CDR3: CASSAQGHEQYF. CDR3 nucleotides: TGTGCCAGCAGTGCCCAGGGCCACGAGCAGTACTTC.